One and the same sample provided the 31 T cell receptor beta chains below, sequenced in a study of post-analysis software for immune sequencing data. Incorporated into the TCR beta cDNA libraries were unique molecular identifiers, which served to reduce PCR and sequencing biases. MiXCR was run by TCRdb on the PCR reads, yielding one entry per CDR3 protein. The sample lists approximately 730,000 distinct CDR3 sequences; around 46% were seen once. Overall study results and limits: TRBV segments more frequent in patients than in controls numbered a few and included TRBV5-6, TRBV5-1 and TRBV20-1.

Antigen specificity for these receptors is unknown. The sequenced sample consisted of blood. Receptors originate from a girl between 5 and 17 years old with multiple sclerosis.

This chain links TRBV7-9 with TRBJ2-3, with D possibly TRBD2 on 5 matching bases. CDR1 is SEHNR and CDR2 is FQNEAQ in the germline V gene (reference sequence). The V end was cut by 5 bases, the J end by 5 bases, with 20 bases between. The CDR3 extends over 16 amino acids. The CDR3 spells CASSHPLGPPGDTQYF. The CDR3 DNA sequence: TGTGCCAGCAGCCATCCACTAGGACCACCAGGAGATACGCAGTATTTT.

This chain uses TRBV5-1 with TRBJ2-3; maybe TRBD2 (6 bases). CDR3 length: 17 amino acids. The V gene lost 1 base and the J gene lost 3 bases, with 18 bases spanning the gap. Germline lookup yields CDR1 SGHRS and CDR2 YFSETQ. The CDR3 reads CASSLTRARGGTDTQYF. DNA for the CDR3: TGCGCCAGCAGCTTGACTCGTGCGCGGGGTGGAACAGATACGCAGTATTTT.

This clonotype was counted a few times. The chain couples TRBV10-3 to TRBJ2-7, with D unresolved. Germline values: CDR1 ENHRY, CDR2 SYGVKD. CDR3 size: 13 residues. V lost 0 bases, J lost 3 bases, and 6 bases lay in between. CDR3 residues: CAISESRSYEQYF. The CDR3 nucleotides read TGTGCCATCAGTGAGTCAAGGAGCTACGAGCAGTACTTC.

A note on this clonotype: A much bigger clone sits one base away, suggesting this may be a read error. The rearrangement joins TRBV6-2 or TRBV6-3 to TRBJ2-5, with 12 bases fitting TRBD2. The junction had 0 bases not matched to a gene; V was cut back by 2 bases and J by 5 bases. CDR1 MNHEY and CDR2 SVGEGT come from the germline V gene. The CDR3 is 14 amino acids. Here the CDR3 reads CASSYGLAGETQYF. The CDR3 region has the DNA TGTGCCAGCAGTTACGGACTAGCGGGGGAGACCCAGTACTTC.

There are a few counts of this clonotype. The J gene is TRBJ1-1, the V gene TRBV10-3, with D tentatively TRBD1 (5 bases). Trimming pared 10 bases from V and 5 bases from J, leaving 17 bases between. The CDR3 runs 13 residues. Germline V gene data show CDR1 as ENHRY and CDR2 as SYGVKD. This CDR3 is CATRVGPGTEAFF. The CDR3 DNA reads TGTGCCACCAGGGTGGGACCGGGGACTGAAGCTTTCTTT.

J is TRBJ2-1 and V is TRBV25-1, with D possibly TRBD2 on 6 matching bases. Germline CDR1 reads MGHDK; CDR2 reads SYGVNS. CDR3 length: 13 residues. The V end was cut by 6 bases, the J end by 8 bases, with 14 bases between. CDR3 DNA: TGTGCCAGCAGCCCTGGACGGGACTATGAGCAGTTCTTC. It codes for CASSPGRDYEQFF.

The V gene is TRBV7-2, the J gene TRBJ2-5; TRBD1 or TRBD2 may be the D gene (6 bases each). Deletions cut 5 bases from V and 5 bases from J, with 15 bases between. This CDR3 region has 14 residues. Germline loops: CDR1 SGHTA, CDR2 FQGNSA. The CDR3 here is CASSNPTGRETQYF. For the CDR3, the DNA is TGTGCCAGCAGCAACCCTACAGGGAGGGAGACCCAGTACTTC.

The chain carries TRBV19 and TRBJ2-5; D call uncertain. The CDR3 runs 13 residues. Germline lookup yields CDR1 LNHDA and CDR2 SQIVND (reference sequence). The ends were cut back, 7 bases at V and 3 bases at J, with 12 bases in the middle. The CDR3 protein is CASTHRSEETQYF. The CDR3 bases are TGTGCCAGTACCCACCGATCAGAAGAGACCCAGTACTTC.

The chain carries TRBV7-2 and TRBJ1-1; D remains unclear. The CDR3 spans 17 residues. The V and J ends lost 7 bases and 6 bases respectively, with 27 bases between them. Germline values: CDR1 SGHTA, CDR2 FQGNSA. CDR3 sequence: CASTEKGGPPRIPEAFF. The CDR3 nucleotides are TGTGCCAGCACCGAGAAGGGAGGACCGCCCAGAATCCCTGAAGCTTTCTTT. The variable domain in full, completed from reference TRBV7-2 and TRBJ1-1, reads GAGVSQSPSNKVTEKGKDVELRCDPISGHTALYWYRQSLGQGLEFLIYFQGNSAPDKSGLPSDRFSAERTGGSVSTLTIQRTQQEDSAVYLCASTEKGGPPRIPEAFFGQGTRLTVV.

The chain links TRBV29-1 to TRBJ1-1; 7 bases align to TRBD1. Germline CDR1 and CDR2: SQVTM and ANQGSEA. The CDR3 contains 13 residues. V lost 7 bases and J lost 3; bases outside the gene matches: 8. In nucleotides, the CDR3 is TGCAGCGCCCAGGGGGACACCTACACTGAAGCTTTCTTT. Protein sequence: CSAQGDTYTEAFF.

Only a few counts were recorded for this clonotype. The chain joins TRBV20-1 to TRBJ2-3; no reliable D call. Looked up from germline, CDR1 is DFQATT and CDR2 is SNEGSKA (reference sequence). The CDR3 spans 13 residues. V dropped 1 base and J dropped 0 bases, with 5 bases sitting between them. CDR3 sequence (DNA): TGCAGTGCTAGAGGGACGAGCACAGATACGCAGTATTTT. Its protein is CSARGTSTDTQYF.

This chain uses TRBV5-1 with TRBJ2-1; 11 nucleotides match TRBD2. Losses at the gene ends were 4 bases for V and 4 bases for J; bases not matched to a gene: 13. Germline lookup yields CDR1 SGHRS and CDR2 YFSETQ. The length of the CDR3 is 18 residues. CDR3: CASSRTLTGTSGYNEQFF. The CDR3 DNA follows: TGCGCCAGCAGCCGAACCTTGACCGGGACTAGCGGATACAATGAGCAGTTCTTC.

The chain recombines TRBV9 with TRBJ2-1, with TRBD2 matching over 8 bases. The germline CDR1 and CDR2 sequences are SGDLS and YYNGEE. With 7 bases clipped from V and 6 bases from J, the junction kept 12 bases outside the gene matches. This CDR3 is built from 15 residues. The CDR3 region is CASGAPGRAVNEQFF. In DNA form, the CDR3 reads TGTGCCAGCGGAGCCCCCGGGAGGGCCGTCAATGAGCAGTTCTTC. The whole variable domain, remainder taken from reference TRBV9 and TRBJ2-1, is DSGVTQTPKHLITATGQRVTLRCSPRSGDLSVYWYQQSLDQGLQFLIQYYNGEERAKGNILERFSAQQFPDLHSELNLSSLELGDSALYFCASGAPGRAVNEQFFGPGTRLTVL.

The chain carries TRBV10-3 and TRBJ2-1; 7 nucleotides agree with TRBD2. In germline, CDR1 is ENHRY, CDR2 SYGVKD. CDR3 length equals 12 residues. Germline trimming cut 6 bases from V and 9 bases from J; bases unmatched to any gene: 5. CDR3 region: CAISLTSAEQFF. CDR3 in DNA: TGTGCCATCAGCCTTACTAGCGCTGAGCAGTTCTTC.

The chain is built from TRBV15 and TRBJ2-7; TRBD2 agrees at 11 bases. CDR3 length equals 16 residues. V lost 1 base and J lost 2; bases outside the gene matches: 4. CDR1 is LNHNV, CDR2 YYDKDF, per germline (reference sequence). CDR3 bases: TGTGCCACCAGCAGAGCGGCTAGCGGGGGGACCTACGAGCAGTACTTC. It is translated as CATSRAASGGTYEQYF.

The V call is TRBV7-3, the J call TRBJ2-1; the match to TRBD2 covers 11 bases. Losses at the gene ends were 4 bases for V and 6 bases for J; bases not matched to a gene: 5. Germline CDR1 SGHTA, CDR2 FQGTGA. The CDR3 extends over 15 amino acids. CDR3 loop: CASSSRLAGSNEQFF. The CDR3 nucleotides read TGTGCCAGCAGCTCCCGACTAGCGGGATCCAATGAGCAGTTCTTC.

The chain's CDR3 is CASRWSGRSYNEQFF. The CDR3 bases are TGTGCCAGCAGGTGGAGCGGGCGCTCCTACAATGAGCAGTTCTTC. The V and J genes are TRBV7-2 and TRBJ2-1, with a possible D match to TRBD2 (6 bases). The CDR3 runs to 15 residues. With 6 bases removed from V and 0 bases from J, the gap between germline ends came to 12 bases. Germline V gene lookup returns CDR1 SGHTA and CDR2 FQGNSA.

V and J are TRBV2 and TRBJ2-3; D remains ambiguous. Germline values: CDR1 SNHLY, CDR2 FYNNEI. The CDR3 sequence is 15 residues long. Trimming took off 6 bases at V and 1 base at J, with 14 bases between the two ends. This chain's CDR3 is CASSPGPFGTDTQYF. The CDR3 region has the DNA TGTGCCAGCAGCCCCGGACCGTTCGGCACAGATACGCAGTATTTT. The full variable domain, with the rest looked up from reference TRBV2 and TRBJ2-3, is EPEVTQTPSHQVTQMGQEVILRCVPISNHLYFYWYRQILGQKVEFLVSFYNNEISEKSEIFDDQFSVERPDGSNFTLKIRSTKLEDSAMYFCASSPGPFGTDTQYFGPGTRLTVL.

The rearrangement links TRBV11-2 to TRBJ2-3; the match to TRBD2 covers 7 bases. The V gene's germline CDR1 is SGHAT and CDR2 FQNNGV. V shed 4 bases and J 4 bases; nucleotides not matched to a gene: 20. CDR3 size: 19 residues. CDR3 sequence: CASSSWGTGEGPGSDTQYF. CDR3 in DNA: TGTGCCAGCAGCTCATGGGGGACGGGGGAGGGCCCAGGGTCAGATACGCAGTATTTT. Using reference TRBV11-2 and TRBJ2-3 for the parts outside the CDR3, the full variable domain is EAGVAQSPRYKIIEKRQSVAFWCNPISGHATLYWYQQILGQGPKLLIQFQNNGVVDDSQLPKDRFSAERLKGVDSTLKIQPAKLEDSAVYLCASSSWGTGEGPGSDTQYFGPGTRLTVL.

This clonotype was seen ten or more times. The rearrangement joins TRBV27 to TRBJ2-5; D is perhaps TRBD1 (5 bases). The V end was cut by 2 bases, the J end by 5 bases, with 15 bases between. Germline CDR1 reads MNHEY; CDR2 reads SMNVEV (reference sequence). The length of the CDR3 is 15 residues. Written as DNA, the CDR3 is TGTGCCAGCAGTTTAGAGGCCGCAGGGCGGGAGACCCAGTACTTC. As protein: CASSLEAAGRETQYF.

This clonotype occurred a few times. This chain connects TRBV7-6 to TRBJ1-4, with D possibly being TRBD1 (6 bases). The germline V gene has CDR1 SGHVS and CDR2 FNYEAQ. V dropped 2 bases and J dropped 8 bases, with 15 bases sitting between them. There are 15 residues in the CDR3. CDR3 amino acids: CASSLTGGPEEKLFF. In DNA form, the CDR3 reads TGTGCCAGCAGCTTAACCGGGGGGCCGGAGGAAAAACTGTTTTTT.

The chain uses TRBV6-2 or TRBV6-3 and TRBJ2-1; 12 bases line up with TRBD2. V lost 6 bases, J lost 4 bases, and 4 bases stayed unmatched. Germline CDR1 MNHEY, CDR2 SVGEGT. The CDR3 length is 15 residues. CDR3 region: CASRRTSGAYNEQFF. The CDR3 bases are TGTGCCAGCAGACGGACTAGCGGGGCATACAATGAGCAGTTCTTC.

The gene calls are TRBV5-8 and TRBJ2-7, with D unclear. This CDR3 has 16 residues. Per germline, CDR1 SGHTS and CDR2 YDEGEE. V was pared by 0 bases and J by 5 bases, with 18 bases between. The CDR3 DNA sequence: TGTGCCAGCAGCTTGGCAACCCGTAGGGTTGCCCACGAGCAGTACTTC. Protein sequence: CASSLATRRVAHEQYF.

V usage is TRBV24-1 and J usage is TRBJ2-7; the match to TRBD1 covers 11 bases. V lost 5 bases and J lost 0; bases outside the gene matches: 8. Germline CDR1 and CDR2: KGHDR and SFDVKD. There are 17 residues in the CDR3. The CDR3 coding sequence is TGTGCCACCAGTGGACCCGGGACAGGGGGTAGCTCCTACGAGCAGTACTTC. It yields the protein CATSGPGTGGSSYEQYF.

The chain has TRBV7-3 and TRBJ2-1; tentatively, D is TRBD2 (5 bases). This CDR3 is built from 14 residues. V was pared by 2 bases and J by 5 bases, with 10 bases between. Germline lookup yields CDR1 SGHTA and CDR2 FQGTGA. The CDR3 nucleotides read TGTGCCAGCAGCTTATCGGGAACCCACAATGAGCAGTTCTTC. This sequence encodes CASSLSGTHNEQFF.

This clonotype has a handful of counts. The chain links TRBV3-1 to TRBJ2-7; D gene unclear. Germline V gives CDR1 LGHDT, CDR2 YNNKEL (reference sequence). The V and J ends lost 0 bases and 7 bases respectively, with 10 bases between them. The CDR3 has 13 amino acids. The CDR3 nucleotides are TGTGCCAGCAGCCAAGACCCTACGACAGAGCAGTACTTC. Amino acids: CASSQDPTTEQYF.

The chain has TRBV7-2 and TRBJ1-2; the match to TRBD1 covers 11 bases. From germline, CDR1 is SGHTA and CDR2 FQGNSA. This CDR3 region has 16 residues. The junction had 10 bases not matched to a gene; V was cut back by 5 bases and J by 5 bases. The CDR3 DNA reads TGTGCCAGCAGCCACAGCAGGGACAGGGGGAAGTATGGCTACACCTTC. This gives the protein CASSHSRDRGKYGYTF.

V and J are TRBV4-2 and TRBJ1-1; D gene uncertain. Trimming removed 1 base at V and 0 bases at J, with 12 bases between. The CDR3 length is 16 residues. Germline values: CDR1 LGHNA, CDR2 YNFKEQ. The CDR3: CASSQVAGRMNTEAFF. The CDR3 coding sequence is TGTGCCAGCAGCCAAGTGGCCGGCCGCATGAACACTGAAGCTTTCTTT.

The chain couples TRBV28 to TRBJ2-3, with TRBD2 as a possible D gene (6 bases). This CDR3 spans 17 amino acids. Per the germline V gene, CDR1 is MDHEN and CDR2 is SYDVKM. With 1 base removed from V and 5 bases from J, the gap between germline ends came to 19 bases. CDR3 bases: TGTGCCAGCAGTTTATATCCCCCAGGGAGGAATAAAGATACGCAGTATTTT. Protein: CASSLYPPGRNKDTQYF. Filled out from reference TRBV28 and TRBJ2-3, the complete variable domain reads DVKVTQSSRYLVKRTGEKVFLECVQDMDHENMFWYRQDPGLGLRLIYFSYDVKMKEKGDIPEGYSVSREKKERFSLILESASTNQTSMYLCASSLYPPGRNKDTQYFGPGTRLTVL.

This chain uses TRBV29-1 with TRBJ2-5; 10 nucleotides match TRBD1. This CDR3 contains 13 residues. With V trimmed by 7 bases and J by 11 bases, 13 bases remained unmatched. Looked up from germline, CDR1 is SQVTM and CDR2 is ANQGSEA. CDR3 in amino acids: CSGGQGFHNEQYF. The CDR3 DNA follows: TGCAGCGGGGGACAGGGGTTCCACAATGAGCAGTACTTC.

The chain employs TRBV24-1 and TRBJ2-7; D possibly corresponds to TRBD1 (6 bases). The germline V gene encodes CDR1 KGHDR and CDR2 SFDVKD. The V and J ends lost 3 bases and 7 bases respectively, with 21 bases between them. This CDR3 comprises 16 residues. The CDR3: CATSDVDRDSYNEQYF. CDR3 nucleotides: TGTGCCACCAGTGATGTGGACAGAGACTCCTACAATGAGCAGTACTTC.